This section outlines one T cell receptor (beta chain) sequence together with its context. This entry belongs to a study of memory CD4+ T cells and cytomegalovirus serostatus. The CDR3 has 14 amino acids. Per the germline V gene, CDR1 is MNHEY and CDR2 is SVGAGI. Trimming took off 2 bases at V and 1 base at J, with 6 bases between the two ends. Single viable CD3+CD4+CD8-CD45RO+ cells were sorted as the memory CD4+ T cells. Sequencing used immunoSEQ multiplex PCR; TCRdb keeps in-frame clones, though not all of them. Here the sample spans some 87,000 clones, 80% being singletons. The origin of this receptor is an adult in good health and CMV-seropositive. The specimen was memory CD4+ T cells from blood. V and J are TRBV6-5 and TRBJ1-3; no definite D call. DNA of the CDR3: TGTGCCAGCAGTTACGAAGGGTCTGGAAACACCATATATTTT. It is translated as CASSYEGSGNTIYF.